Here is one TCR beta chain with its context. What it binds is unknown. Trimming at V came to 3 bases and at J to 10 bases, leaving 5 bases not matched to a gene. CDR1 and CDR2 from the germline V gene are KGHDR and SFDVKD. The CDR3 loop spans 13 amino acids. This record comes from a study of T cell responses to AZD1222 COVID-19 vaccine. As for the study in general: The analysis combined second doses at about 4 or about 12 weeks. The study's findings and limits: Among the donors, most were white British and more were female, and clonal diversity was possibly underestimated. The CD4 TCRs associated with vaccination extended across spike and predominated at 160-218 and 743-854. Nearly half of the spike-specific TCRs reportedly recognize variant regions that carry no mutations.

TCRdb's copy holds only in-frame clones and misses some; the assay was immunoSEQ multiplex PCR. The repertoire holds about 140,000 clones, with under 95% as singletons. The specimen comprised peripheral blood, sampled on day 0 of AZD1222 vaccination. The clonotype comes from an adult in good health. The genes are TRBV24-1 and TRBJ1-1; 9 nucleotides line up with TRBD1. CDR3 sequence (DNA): TGTGCCACCAGTGATCCCGGGACAGGGAGAGCTTTCTTT. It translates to CATSDPGTGRAFF.